Listed here are 11 T cell receptor beta chains from one sample, sequenced in a study of cytomegalovirus exposure and HLA in healthy donors. PCR primers comprised 60 Vbeta and 13 Jbeta primers. Repertoires were generated with immunoSEQ multiplex PCR, while TCRdb's copy carries only in-frame clones and drops some. This table has about 160,000 clones, approximately 70% appearing once. Sequenced sample: PBMCs. The source of these receptors is a man between 18 and 29 years old in good health and CMV-seropositive.

V usage is TRBV9 and J usage is TRBJ1-3; D not certain. The germline CDR1 and CDR2 sequences are SGDLS and YYNGEE. V was pared by 0 bases and J by 4 bases, with 11 bases between. CDR3 length equals 15 residues. CDR3 coding DNA: TGTGCCAGCAGCGTAGGGTCCGGAGCGGGAAACACCATATATTTT. Translation gives CASSVGSGAGNTIYF.

The chain joins TRBV27 to TRBJ2-7, with 10 bases aligning to TRBD1. Germline lookup yields CDR1 MNHEY and CDR2 SMNVEV (reference sequence). Losses at the gene ends were 5 bases for V and 7 bases for J; bases not matched to a gene: 11. The CDR3 contains 15 residues. CDR3 bases: TGTGCCAGCAGTCAATACCGGACAGGGGGAGGGGAGCAGTACGTC. Amino acid sequence: CASSQYRTGGGEQYV.

The chain links TRBV7-2 to TRBJ2-1; D gene uncertain. CDR1 is SGHTA, CDR2 FQGNSA, per germline. V gave up 7 bases and J gave up 2 bases, with 12 bases separating them. The CDR3 is 14 residues long. The CDR3 sequence is CASTYSATYNEQFF. The DNA for the CDR3 is TGTGCCAGCACTTACTCTGCGACCTACAATGAGCAGTTCTTC.

The chain combines TRBV5-1 with TRBJ2-7; TRBD1 might be the D (5 bases). This CDR3 has 14 amino acids. Deletions cut 3 bases from V and 4 bases from J, with 14 bases between. CDR1 is SGHRS and CDR2 is YFSETQ in the germline V gene. CDR3: CASSYQGVGYEQYV. The CDR3 DNA reads as TGCGCCAGCAGCTACCAGGGTGTGGGATACGAGCAGTACGTC.

This clone turned up a few times. The chain joins TRBV6-1 to TRBJ2-7, with TRBD1 matching 8 bases. V shed 7 bases, J shed 5 bases, and the junction held 4 bases outside the gene matches. CDR3 length: 12 residues. Germline values: CDR1 MNHNS, CDR2 SASEGT. CDR3: CASNQGANEQYV. CDR3 nucleotides: TGTGCCAGCAATCAGGGGGCCAACGAGCAGTACGTC.

The rearrangement uses TRBV10-3 and TRBJ2-5; 8 positions agree with TRBD2. V shed 11 bases and J 5 bases; nucleotides not matched to a gene: 10. Germline CDR1 is ENHRY and CDR2 is SYGVKD. The CDR3 spans 13 residues. The CDR3 nucleotides are TGTGCCTCCCAAGCGGGAGTGGGGGAGACCCAGTACTTC. This encodes CASQAGVGETQYF.

The genes are TRBV11-1 and TRBJ2-5; 8 nucleotides agree with TRBD2. The germline V gene encodes CDR1 SGHAT and CDR2 FQDESV (reference sequence). This CDR3 has 13 residues. V was clipped by 5 bases and J by 5 bases; unmatched bases: 4. DNA of the CDR3: TGTGCCAGCAGCCGCGGGGGGCGGGAGACCCAGTACTTC. This translates into CASSRGGRETQYF.

This rearrangement joins TRBV6-1 to TRBJ2-5; tentative D call: TRBD2 (6 bases). V lost 7 bases and J 4 bases, leaving 16 bases between the germline ends. Germline loops: CDR1 MNHNS, CDR2 SASEGT. The CDR3 is 14 amino acids. The DNA for the CDR3 is TGTGCCAGCACCGTGAGGATGGGGGGAGAGACCCAGTACTTC. This sequence encodes CASTVRMGGETQYF.

The table lists this clone with a few counts. V usage is TRBV4-2 and J usage is TRBJ2-5, with TRBD2 matching over 9 bases. The CDR3 consists of 15 residues. The V gene end was trimmed by 0 bases and the J gene end by 5 bases; junction bases not matched to a gene: 4. Germline-derived CDR1 and CDR2 are LGHNA and YNFKEQ. CDR3 protein: CASSQELAGGETQYF. The CDR3 bases are TGTGCCAGCAGCCAAGAACTAGCGGGCGGGGAGACCCAGTACTTC.

This sequence joins TRBV2 and TRBJ1-5; possibly TRBD1 for D (6 bases). The CDR3 sequence is 14 residues long. Germline V lookup: CDR1 SNHLY, CDR2 FYNNEI. V was clipped by 5 bases and J by 8 bases, with 16 bases between them. Written as DNA, the CDR3 is TGTGCCAGCAGTCATAACGCAGGGGAGAAGCCCCAGCATTTT. This sequence encodes CASSHNAGEKPQHF.

V usage is TRBV9 and J usage is TRBJ2-5; the D gene is possibly TRBD1 (5 bases). Trimming stripped 1 base from V and 3 bases from J, with 13 bases between. From germline, CDR1 is SGDLS and CDR2 YYNGEE. This CDR3 region has 15 residues. The DNA for the CDR3 is TGTGCCAGCAGCGTAACGCCAGGGTGGGAAGAGACCCAGTACTTC. Its protein is CASSVTPGWEETQYF.